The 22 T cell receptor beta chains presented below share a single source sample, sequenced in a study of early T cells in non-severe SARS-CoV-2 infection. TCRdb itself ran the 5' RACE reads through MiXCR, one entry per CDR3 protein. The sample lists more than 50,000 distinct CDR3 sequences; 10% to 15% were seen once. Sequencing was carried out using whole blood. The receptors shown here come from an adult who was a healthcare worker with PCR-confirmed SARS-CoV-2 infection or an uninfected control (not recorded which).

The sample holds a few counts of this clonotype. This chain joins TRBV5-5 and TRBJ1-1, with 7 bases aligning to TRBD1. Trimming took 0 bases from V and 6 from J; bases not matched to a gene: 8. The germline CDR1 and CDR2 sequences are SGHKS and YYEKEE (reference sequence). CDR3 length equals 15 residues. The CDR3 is CASSLGLGGNAEAFF. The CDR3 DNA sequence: TGTGCCAGCAGCTTGGGTCTAGGGGGCAACGCTGAAGCTTTCTTT.

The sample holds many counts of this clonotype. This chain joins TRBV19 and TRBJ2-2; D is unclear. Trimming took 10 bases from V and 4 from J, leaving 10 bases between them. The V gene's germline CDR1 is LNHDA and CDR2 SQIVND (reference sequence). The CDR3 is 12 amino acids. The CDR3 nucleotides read TGTGCCACAAAGGAGAGCACCGGGGAGCTGTTTTTT. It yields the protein CATKESTGELFF.

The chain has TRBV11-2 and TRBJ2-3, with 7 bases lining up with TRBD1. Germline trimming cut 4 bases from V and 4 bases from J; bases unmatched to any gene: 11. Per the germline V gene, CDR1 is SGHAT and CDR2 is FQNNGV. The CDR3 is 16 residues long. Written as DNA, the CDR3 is TGTGCCAGCAGCTCGTCCCGGGACAGTATCGCAGATACGCAGTATTTT. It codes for CASSSSRDSIADTQYF.

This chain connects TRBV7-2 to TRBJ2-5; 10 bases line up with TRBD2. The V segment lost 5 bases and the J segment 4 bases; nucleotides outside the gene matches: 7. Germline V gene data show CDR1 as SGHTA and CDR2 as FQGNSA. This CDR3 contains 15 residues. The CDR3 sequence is CASSTSGGARETQYF. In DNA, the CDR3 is TGTGCCAGCAGCACAAGCGGGGGGGCCAGAGAGACCCAGTACTTC.

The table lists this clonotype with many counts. CDR3 nucleotides: TGCAGCGTATCGGGGCAGAGCTATGGCTACACCTTC. As protein: CSVSGQSYGYTF. This chain joins TRBV29-1 and TRBJ1-2; TRBD1 might be the D (5 bases). This CDR3 has 12 residues. Germline V gives CDR1 SQVTM, CDR2 ANQGSEA. Between the trimmed V and J ends, which lost 6 bases and 4 bases, there was a span of 12 bases.

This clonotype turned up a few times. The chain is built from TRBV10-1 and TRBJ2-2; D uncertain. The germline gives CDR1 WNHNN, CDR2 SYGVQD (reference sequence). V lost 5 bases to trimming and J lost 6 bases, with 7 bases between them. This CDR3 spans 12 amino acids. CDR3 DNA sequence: TGCGCCAGCAGTAGAAAGGCCGGGGAGCTGTTTTTT. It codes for CASSRKAGELFF.

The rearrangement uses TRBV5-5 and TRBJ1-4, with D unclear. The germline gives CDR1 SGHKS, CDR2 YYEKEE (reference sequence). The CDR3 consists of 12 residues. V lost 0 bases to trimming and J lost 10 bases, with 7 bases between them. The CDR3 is CASSLDDGKLFF. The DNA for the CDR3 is TGTGCCAGCAGCTTGGACGATGGAAAACTGTTTTTT.

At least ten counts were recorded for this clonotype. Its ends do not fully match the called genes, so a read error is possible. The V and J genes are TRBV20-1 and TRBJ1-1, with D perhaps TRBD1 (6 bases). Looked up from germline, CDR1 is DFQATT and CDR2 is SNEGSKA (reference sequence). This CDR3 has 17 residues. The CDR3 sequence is CSAPQGHAGGLNTEAFF. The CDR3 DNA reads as TGCAGTGCTCCCCAGGGACATGCGGGAGGACTGAATACTGAAGCTTTCTTT.

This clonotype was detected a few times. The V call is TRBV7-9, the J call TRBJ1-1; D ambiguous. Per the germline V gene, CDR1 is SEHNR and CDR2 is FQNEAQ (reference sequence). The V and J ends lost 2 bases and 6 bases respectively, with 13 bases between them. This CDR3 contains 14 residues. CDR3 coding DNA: TGTGCCAGCAGCTTACGACACCCTGAGGCTGAAGCTTTCTTT. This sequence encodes CASSLRHPEAEAFF.

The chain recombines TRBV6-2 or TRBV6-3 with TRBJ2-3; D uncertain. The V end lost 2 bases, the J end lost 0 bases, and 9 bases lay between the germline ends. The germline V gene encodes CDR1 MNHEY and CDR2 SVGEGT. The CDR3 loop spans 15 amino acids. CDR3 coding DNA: TGTGCCAGCAGTTACATGATCGGTAGCACAGATACGCAGTATTTT. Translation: CASSYMIGSTDTQYF.

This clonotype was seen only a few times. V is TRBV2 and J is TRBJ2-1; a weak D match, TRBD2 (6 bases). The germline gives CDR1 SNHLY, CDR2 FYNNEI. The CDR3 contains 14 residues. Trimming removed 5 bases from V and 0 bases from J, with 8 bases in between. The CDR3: CASSRDFSYNEQFF. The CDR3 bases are TGTGCCAGCAGTCGGGACTTCTCCTACAATGAGCAGTTCTTC.

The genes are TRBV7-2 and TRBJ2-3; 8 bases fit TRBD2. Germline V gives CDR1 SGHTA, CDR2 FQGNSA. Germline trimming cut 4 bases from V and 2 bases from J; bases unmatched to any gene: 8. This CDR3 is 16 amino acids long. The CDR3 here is CASSSGERELTDTQYF. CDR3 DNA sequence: TGTGCCAGCAGCTCCGGAGAGCGGGAGCTCACAGATACGCAGTATTTT.

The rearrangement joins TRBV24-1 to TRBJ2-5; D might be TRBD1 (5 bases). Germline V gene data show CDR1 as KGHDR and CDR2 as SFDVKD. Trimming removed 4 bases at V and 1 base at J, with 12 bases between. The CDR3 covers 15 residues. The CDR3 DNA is TGTGCCACCAGTGAGCCGACAGTCACCCAAGAGACCCAGTACTTC. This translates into CATSEPTVTQETQYF.

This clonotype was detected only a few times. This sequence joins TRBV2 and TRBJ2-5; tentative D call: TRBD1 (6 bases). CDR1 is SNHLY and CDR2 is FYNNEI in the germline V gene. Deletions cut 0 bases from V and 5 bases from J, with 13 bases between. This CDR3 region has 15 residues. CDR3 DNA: TGTGCCAGCAGTGAAGCGATTCCAGGGGTTGAGACCCAGTACTTC. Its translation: CASSEAIPGVETQYF. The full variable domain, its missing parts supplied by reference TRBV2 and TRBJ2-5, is EPEVTQTPSHQVTQMGQEVILRCVPISNHLYFYWYRQILGQKVEFLVSFYNNEISEKSEIFDDQFSVERPDGSNFTLKIRSTKLEDSAMYFCASSEAIPGVETQYFGPGTRLLVL.

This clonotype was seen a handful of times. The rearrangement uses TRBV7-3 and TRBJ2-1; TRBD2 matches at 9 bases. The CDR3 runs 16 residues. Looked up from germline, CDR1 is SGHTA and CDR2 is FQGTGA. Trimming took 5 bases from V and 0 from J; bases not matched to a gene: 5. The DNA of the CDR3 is TGTGCCAGCAGCCCGTTAGCGGGAGCCTCCTACAATGAGCAGTTCTTC. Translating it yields CASSPLAGASYNEQFF.

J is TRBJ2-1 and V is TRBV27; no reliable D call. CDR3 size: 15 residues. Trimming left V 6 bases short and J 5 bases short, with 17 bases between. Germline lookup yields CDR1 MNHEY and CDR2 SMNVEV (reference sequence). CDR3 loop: CASRSQGWPDNEQFF. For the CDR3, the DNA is TGTGCCAGCAGGTCACAAGGGTGGCCAGACAATGAGCAGTTCTTC.

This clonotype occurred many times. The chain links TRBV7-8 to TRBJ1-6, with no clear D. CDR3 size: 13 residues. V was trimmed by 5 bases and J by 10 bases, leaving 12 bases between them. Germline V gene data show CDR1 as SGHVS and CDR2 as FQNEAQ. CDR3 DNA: TGTGCCAGCAGCAACACGGTGGGGTCACCCCTCCACTTT. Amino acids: CASSNTVGSPLHF.

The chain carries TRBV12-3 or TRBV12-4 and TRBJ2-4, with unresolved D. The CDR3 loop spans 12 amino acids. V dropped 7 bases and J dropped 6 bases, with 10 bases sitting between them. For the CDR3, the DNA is TGTGCCAGCACCTTCGGTGGAAACATTCAGTACTTC. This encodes CASTFGGNIQYF.

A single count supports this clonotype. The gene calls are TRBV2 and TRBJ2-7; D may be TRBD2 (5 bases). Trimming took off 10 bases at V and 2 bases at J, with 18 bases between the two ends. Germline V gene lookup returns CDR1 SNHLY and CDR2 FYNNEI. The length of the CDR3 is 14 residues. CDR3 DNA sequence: TGTGCCACTGGCAGAGGGCAGAAGCCCTACGAGCAGTACTTC. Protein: CATGRGQKPYEQYF. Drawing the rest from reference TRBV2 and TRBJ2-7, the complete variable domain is EPEVTQTPSHQVTQMGQEVILRCVPISNHLYFYWYRQILGQKVEFLVSFYNNEISEKSEIFDDQFSVERPDGSNFTLKIRSTKLEDSAMYFCATGRGQKPYEQYFGPGTRLTVT.

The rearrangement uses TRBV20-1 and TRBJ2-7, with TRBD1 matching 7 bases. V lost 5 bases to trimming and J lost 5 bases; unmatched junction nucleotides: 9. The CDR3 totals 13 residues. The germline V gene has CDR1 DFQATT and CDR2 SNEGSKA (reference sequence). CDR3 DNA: TGCAGTGCTCACGACAGGGCGGTCGACGAGCAGTACTTC. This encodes CSAHDRAVDEQYF.

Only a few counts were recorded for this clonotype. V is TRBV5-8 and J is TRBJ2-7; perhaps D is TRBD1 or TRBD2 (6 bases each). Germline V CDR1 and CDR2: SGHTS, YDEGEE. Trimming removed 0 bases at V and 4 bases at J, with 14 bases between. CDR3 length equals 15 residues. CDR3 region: CASSLARGLLYEQYF. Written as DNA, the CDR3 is TGTGCCAGCAGCTTGGCCAGGGGACTCTTATACGAGCAGTACTTC. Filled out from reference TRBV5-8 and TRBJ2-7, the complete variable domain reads EAGVTQSPTHLIKTRGQQATLRCSPISGHTSVYWYQQALGLGLQFLLWYDEGEERNRGNFPPRFSGRQFPNYSSELNVNALELEDSALYLCASSLARGLLYEQYFGPGTRLTVT.

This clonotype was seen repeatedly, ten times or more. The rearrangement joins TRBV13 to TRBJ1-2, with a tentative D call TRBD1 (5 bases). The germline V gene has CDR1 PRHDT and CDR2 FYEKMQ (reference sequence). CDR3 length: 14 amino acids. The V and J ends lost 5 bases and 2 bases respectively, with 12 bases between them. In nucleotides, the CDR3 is TGTGCCAGCAGCCGGACGGCAGGGAACTATGGCTACACCTTC. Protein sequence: CASSRTAGNYGYTF. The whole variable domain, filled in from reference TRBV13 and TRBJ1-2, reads AAGVIQSPRHLIKEKRETATLKCYPIPRHDTVYWYQQGPGQDPQFLISFYEKMQSDKGSIPDRFSAQQFSDYHSELNMSSLELGDSALYFCASSRTAGNYGYTFGSGTRLTVV.